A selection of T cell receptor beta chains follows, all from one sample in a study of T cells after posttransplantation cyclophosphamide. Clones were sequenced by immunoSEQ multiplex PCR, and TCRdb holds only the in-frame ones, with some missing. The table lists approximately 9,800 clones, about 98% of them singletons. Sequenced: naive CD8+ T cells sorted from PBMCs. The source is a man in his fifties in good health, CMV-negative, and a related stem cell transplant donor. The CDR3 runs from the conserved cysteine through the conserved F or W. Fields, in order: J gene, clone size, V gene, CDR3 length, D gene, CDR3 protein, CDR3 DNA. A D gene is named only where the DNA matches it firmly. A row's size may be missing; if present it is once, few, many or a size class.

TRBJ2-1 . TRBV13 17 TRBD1 CASRARKHGTDYNEQFF TGTGCCAGCAGGGCGAGAAAACACGGGACAGACTACAATGAGCAGTTCTTC
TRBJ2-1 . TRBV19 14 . CASSRTGEANEQFF TGTGCCAGTAGTCGGACTGGGGAGGCGAATGAGCAGTTCTTC
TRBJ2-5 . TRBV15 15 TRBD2 CATSGGREGQETQYF TGTGCCACCAGCGGGGGGCGGGAGGGCCAAGAGACCCAGTACTTC
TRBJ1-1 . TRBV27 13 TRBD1 CASSSQGVTEAFF TGTGCCAGCAGTTCACAGGGGGTTACTGAAGCTTTCTTT
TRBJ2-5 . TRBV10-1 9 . CAPEETQYF TGCGCCCCCGAGGAGACCCAGTACTTC
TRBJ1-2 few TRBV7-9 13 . CASSFEQFYGYTF TGTGCCAGCAGCTTCGAACAATTTTATGGCTACACCTTC
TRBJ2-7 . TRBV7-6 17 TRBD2 CASSEGASGRGGYEQYF TGTGCCAGCAGCGAGGGGGCTAGCGGGAGGGGAGGGTACGAGCAGTACTTC
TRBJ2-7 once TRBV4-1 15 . CASSQDRQGPYEQYF TGCGCCAGCAGCCAAGATCGTCAGGGGCCCTACGAGCAGTACTTC
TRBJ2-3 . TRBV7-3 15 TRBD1 CASSDTGQATDTQYF TGTGCCAGCAGCGATACGGGACAGGCCACAGATACGCAGTATTTT
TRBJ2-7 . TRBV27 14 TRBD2 CASSPLAGDNEQYF TGTGCCAGCAGTCCACTAGCGGGGGACAACGAGCAGTACTTC
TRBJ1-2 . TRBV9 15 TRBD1 CASSDPSGQGPTYTF TGTGCCAGCAGCGACCCCTCGGGACAGGGGCCAACCTACACCTTC
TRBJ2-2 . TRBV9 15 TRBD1 CASRVGTADVGELFF TGTGCCAGCAGGGTGGGGACAGCGGACGTAGGGGAGCTGTTTTTT
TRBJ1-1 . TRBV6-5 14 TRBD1 CAVRKTEGQTEAFF TGTGCCGTCCGGAAAACGGAGGGACAGACTGAAGCTTTCTTT
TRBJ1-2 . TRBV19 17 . CASSIGTFWEAGYGYTF TGTGCCAGTAGTATCGGGACTTTTTGGGAGGCCGGCTATGGCTACACCTTC
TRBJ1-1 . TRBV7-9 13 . CASSFSENTEAFF TGTGCCAGCAGCTTCTCAGAGAACACTGAAGCTTTCTTT
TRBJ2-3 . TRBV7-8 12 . CASSPITDTQYF TGTGCCAGCAGCCCCATTACAGATACGCAGTATTTT
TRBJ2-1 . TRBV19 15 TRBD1 CASSSWGQGADEQFF TGTGCCAGTAGTAGTTGGGGACAGGGAGCCGATGAGCAGTTCTTC
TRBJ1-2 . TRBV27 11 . CASSTGNGYTF TGTGCCAGCAGCACAGGAAATGGCTACACCTTC
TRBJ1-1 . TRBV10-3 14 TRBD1 CATFRTGLGTEAFF TGTGCCACCTTCCGGACAGGGCTGGGCACTGAAGCTTTCTTT
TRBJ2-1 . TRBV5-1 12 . CASSLSGDEQFF TGCGCCAGCAGCTTGTCCGGGGATGAGCAGTTCTTC
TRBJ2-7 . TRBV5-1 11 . CASGENYEQYF TGCGCCAGCGGGGAGAACTACGAGCAGTACTTC
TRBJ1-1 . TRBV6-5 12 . CASSPGGTEAFF TGTGCCAGCAGCCCGGGGGGCACTGAAGCTTTCTTT
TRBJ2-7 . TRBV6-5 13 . CASSYSSSYEQYF TGTGCCAGCAGTTACTCTAGCTCCTACGAGCAGTACTTC
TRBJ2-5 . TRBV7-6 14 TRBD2 CASSLAPSGETQYF TGTGCCAGCAGCTTAGCCCCTAGCGGAGAGACCCAGTACTTC
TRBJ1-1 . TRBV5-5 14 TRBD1 CASSRPDRVTEAFF TGTGCCAGCAGCCGGCCGGACAGGGTTACTGAAGCTTTCTTT
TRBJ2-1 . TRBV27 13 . CASSLAGLEGQFF TGTGCCAGCAGTTTAGCAGGCCTTGAAGGGCAGTTCTTC
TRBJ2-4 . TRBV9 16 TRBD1 CASSPTGVGAKNIQYF TGTGCCAGCAGCCCTACAGGGGTTGGTGCCAAAAACATTCAGTACTTC
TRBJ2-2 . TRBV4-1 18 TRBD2 CASSQEPSGGANTGELFF TGCGCCAGCAGCCAAGAGCCTAGCGGGGGCGCGAACACCGGGGAGCTGTTTTTT
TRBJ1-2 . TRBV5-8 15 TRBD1 CASSRARQGSDGYTF TGTGCCAGCAGCCGGGCCCGACAGGGGAGCGATGGCTACACCTTC
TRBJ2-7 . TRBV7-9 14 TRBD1 CASSDRQGGYEQYF TGTGCCAGCAGCGACCGACAGGGGGGCTACGAGCAGTACTTC